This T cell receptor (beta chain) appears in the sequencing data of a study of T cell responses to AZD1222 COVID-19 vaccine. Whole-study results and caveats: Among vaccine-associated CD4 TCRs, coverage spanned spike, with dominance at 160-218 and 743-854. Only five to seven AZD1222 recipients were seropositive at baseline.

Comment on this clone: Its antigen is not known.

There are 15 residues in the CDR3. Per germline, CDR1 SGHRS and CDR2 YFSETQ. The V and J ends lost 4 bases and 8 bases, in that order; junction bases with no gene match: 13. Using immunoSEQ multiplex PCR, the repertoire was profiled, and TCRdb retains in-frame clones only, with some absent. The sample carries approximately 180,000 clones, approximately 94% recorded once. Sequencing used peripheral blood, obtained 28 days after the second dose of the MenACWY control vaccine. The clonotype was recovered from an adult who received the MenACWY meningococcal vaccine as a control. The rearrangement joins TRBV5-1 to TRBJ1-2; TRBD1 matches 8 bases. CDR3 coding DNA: TGCGCCAGCAGCGACCCGGGACAGGATTTCGGAGGCTACACCTTC. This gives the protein CASSDPGQDFGGYTF.